This passage covers 25 T cell receptor beta chains from one sample sequenced in a study of T cells after posttransplantation cyclophosphamide. The naive gate required viable CD3+CD4+ or CD3+CD8+ cells with CCR7+CD45RA+CD45RO-CD95-CD27+CD28+ phenotype. Assay used: immunoSEQ multiplex PCR; TCRdb lists only in-frame clones, some missing. The sample records roughly 20,000 clones, roughly 98% being singletons. Material: naive CD4+ T cells sorted from PBMCs. These receptors all stem from a man aged 40-50 years in good health, CMV-negative, and a related stem cell transplant donor.

The gene calls are TRBV5-1 and TRBJ2-3; D call uncertain. The CDR3 contains 14 residues. Germline V lookup: CDR1 SGHRS, CDR2 YFSETQ. V was cut by 2 bases and J by 0 bases, with 7 bases left in between. CDR3 loop: CASSLGGSTDTQYF. In DNA, the CDR3 is TGCGCCAGCAGCTTAGGCGGAAGCACAGATACGCAGTATTTT.

The V gene is TRBV5-6, the J gene TRBJ2-1; the match to TRBD1 covers 7 bases. Germline CDR1 SGHDT, CDR2 YYEEEE. The length of the CDR3 is 15 residues. The junction had 7 bases not matched to a gene; V was cut back by 4 bases and J by 3 bases. CDR3 residues: CASSLTGDVYNEQFF. The CDR3 DNA is TGTGCCAGCAGCCTTACAGGGGATGTCTACAATGAGCAGTTCTTC.

The gene calls are TRBV4-3 and TRBJ1-4; TRBD1 is a possible D gene (5 bases). The germline gives CDR1 LGHNA, CDR2 YSLEER. This CDR3 has 14 residues. V lost 8 bases and J 1 base, leaving 11 bases between the germline ends. CDR3 bases: TGCGCCAGCTCCAGGGAGGGAACTAATGAAAAACTGTTTTTT. Its translation is CASSREGTNEKLFF.

V is TRBV6-6 and J is TRBJ1-5, with D unclear. Germline assignment: CDR1 MNHNY and CDR2 SVGAGI (reference sequence). This CDR3 contains 15 residues. V was pared by 2 bases and J by 5 bases, with 13 bases between. The CDR3 coding sequence is TGTGCCAGCAGTTACGTGGAGCCTCCCGATCAGCCCCAGCATTTT. Translated, it gives CASSYVEPPDQPQHF.

This clone was observed a few times. The chain combines TRBV9 with TRBJ2-7; the match to TRBD2 covers 11 bases. V was clipped by 3 bases and J by 3 bases; unmatched bases: 2. Germline loops: CDR1 SGDLS, CDR2 YYNGEE. The CDR3 sequence is 14 residues long. The CDR3 bases are TGTGCCAGCAGCGGACTAGCGGGACTCTACGAGCAGTACTTC. It yields the protein CASSGLAGLYEQYF.

As DNA, the CDR3 is TGTGCCAGCAGCTTAGTCGGGAATCAGCCCCAGCATTTT. Translation: CASSLVGNQPQHF. The chain joins TRBV7-2 to TRBJ1-5; unclear D gene. With 1 base removed from V and 4 bases from J, the gap between germline ends came to 5 bases. CDR1 is SGHTA, CDR2 FQGNSA, per germline. This CDR3 has 13 amino acids.

The chain employs TRBV30 and TRBJ2-3; 7 nucleotides line up with TRBD2. Germline lookup yields CDR1 GTSNPN and CDR2 SVGIG (reference sequence). CDR3 length: 15 residues. V gave up 2 bases and J gave up 0 bases; unmatched junction bases: 5. The CDR3 loop reads CAWSSTSPSTDTQYF. DNA of the CDR3: TGTGCCTGGAGTTCGACTAGCCCCAGCACAGATACGCAGTATTTT.

J is TRBJ1-5 and V is TRBV6-1, with unresolved D. The germline gives CDR1 MNHNS, CDR2 SASEGT. V was clipped by 4 bases and J by 2 bases, with 12 bases between them. The CDR3 is made up of 15 amino acids. The CDR3 coding sequence is TGTGCCAGCAGTGGCCCGAGGCGGGGCAATCAGCCCCAGCATTTT. This translates into CASSGPRRGNQPQHF.

The gene calls are TRBV9 and TRBJ1-3; TRBD1 agrees at 9 bases. V shed 2 bases and J 2 bases; nucleotides not matched to a gene: 5. Germline-derived CDR1 and CDR2 are SGDLS and YYNGEE. CDR3 length: 16 residues. The chain's CDR3 is CASSVGTGPPGNTIYF. The CDR3 nucleotides read TGTGCCAGCAGCGTCGGGACAGGGCCTCCTGGAAACACCATATATTTT.

This chain uses TRBV28 with TRBJ2-5, with TRBD1 identical over 7 bases. Germline V CDR1 and CDR2: MDHEN, SYDVKM. V dropped 5 bases and J dropped 3; count of bases not matched to a gene: 9. This CDR3 has 15 residues. The CDR3 loop is CASSVTRTGEETQYF. As DNA, the CDR3 is TGTGCCAGCAGTGTCACGAGGACAGGAGAAGAGACCCAGTACTTC.

This chain connects TRBV5-1 to TRBJ2-7; 9 bases are a match to TRBD1. Trimming removed 2 bases from V and 7 bases from J; junction bases left unmatched: 7. Per germline, CDR1 SGHRS and CDR2 YFSETQ. This CDR3 contains 14 residues. The CDR3 is CASSLLQGAGEQYF. CDR3 in DNA: TGCGCCAGCAGCTTATTACAGGGGGCGGGTGAGCAGTACTTC.

V gene TRBV5-1 combines with J gene TRBJ1-5; 7 nucleotides line up with TRBD1. Losses at the gene ends were 0 bases for V and 7 bases for J; bases not matched to a gene: 4. The V gene's germline CDR1 is SGHRS and CDR2 YFSETQ. The CDR3 consists of 14 residues. The CDR3 reads CASSLEGGQQPQHF. The DNA of the CDR3 is TGCGCCAGCAGCTTGGAAGGGGGCCAGCAGCCCCAGCATTTT.

The V gene is TRBV7-7, the J gene TRBJ2-5; TRBD1 matches at 7 bases. V was clipped by 5 bases and J by 1 base; unmatched bases: 4. There are 14 residues in the CDR3. CDR1 SSHAT and CDR2 FNYEAQ come from the germline V gene (reference sequence). The CDR3 loop reads CASSQGDSQETQYF. The DNA for the CDR3 is TGTGCCAGCAGCCAGGGGGACAGCCAAGAGACCCAGTACTTC. Full variable domain (outside the CDR3, taken from reference TRBV7-7 and TRBJ2-5): GAGVSQSPRYKVTKRGQDVTLRCDPISSHATLYWYQQALGQGPEFLTYFNYEAQPDKSGLPSDRFSAERPEGSISTLTIQRTEQRDSAMYRCASSQGDSQETQYFGPGTRLLVL.

The chain is built from TRBV19 and TRBJ2-4; no definite D call. Trimming took 2 bases from V and 1 from J, leaving 18 bases between them. The CDR3 is made up of 18 amino acids. Germline V gives CDR1 LNHDA, CDR2 SQIVND (reference sequence). The CDR3 sequence is CASSIWMAASVAKNIQYF. In DNA form, the CDR3 reads TGTGCCAGTAGTATATGGATGGCTGCGAGCGTGGCCAAAAACATTCAGTACTTC.

CDR3 sequence reads: CAGSRSGGREYEQFF. The CDR3, as DNA: TGTGCCGGCTCCCGTTCGGGCGGGAGAGAGTATGAGCAGTTCTTC. The V and J genes are TRBV28 and TRBJ2-1; 7 positions match TRBD2. V was clipped by 11 bases and J by 8 bases; unmatched bases: 18. The germline V gene encodes CDR1 MDHEN and CDR2 SYDVKM. The CDR3 loop spans 15 amino acids. Full variable domain (remainder filled in from reference TRBV28 and TRBJ2-1): DVKVTQSSRYLVKRTGEKVFLECVQDMDHENMFWYRQDPGLGLRLIYFSYDVKMKEKGDIPEGYSVSREKKERFSLILESASTNQTSMYLCAGSRSGGREYEQFFGPGTRLTVL.

The chain uses TRBV7-9 and TRBJ1-4, with 10 positions matching TRBD1. The CDR3 runs 18 residues. Germline V lookup: CDR1 SEHNR, CDR2 FQNEAQ (reference sequence). V shed 3 bases and J 5 bases; nucleotides not matched to a gene: 12. The CDR3 spells CASSFQAGTGASNEKLFF. The CDR3 DNA reads TGTGCCAGCAGCTTCCAAGCCGGGACAGGGGCCTCCAATGAAAAACTGTTTTTT.

The chain has TRBV9 and TRBJ2-4, with TRBD2 matching 9 bases. V lost 4 bases and J lost 8; bases outside the gene matches: 10. The germline gives CDR1 SGDLS, CDR2 YYNGEE. The CDR3 contains 15 residues. The CDR3 coding sequence is TGTGCCAGCAGCCCTAGAGGGCTAGCGGGGTACATTCAGTACTTC. Translating gives CASSPRGLAGYIQYF.

V and J are TRBV11-1 and TRBJ2-7; D unresolved. CDR1 SGHAT and CDR2 FQDESV come from the germline V gene (reference sequence). The CDR3 has 12 residues. The V end was cut by 5 bases, the J end by 3 bases, with 8 bases between. The CDR3 coding sequence is TGTGCCAGCAGCCCCGAGAGCTACGAGCAGTACTTC. Amino acids: CASSPESYEQYF.

The rearrangement joins TRBV11-2 to TRBJ2-4, with 8 nucleotides matching TRBD2. CDR3 length equals 14 residues. Germline V lookup: CDR1 SGHAT, CDR2 FQNNGV. The trim removed 2 bases at V and 8 bases at J, leaving 5 bases unmatched. CDR3 coding DNA: TGTGCCAGCAGCTTAAGCGGGAGAGTGGACATTCAGTACTTC. This encodes CASSLSGRVDIQYF.

V is TRBV27 and J is TRBJ1-4; D is unresolved. V was shortened by 2 bases and J by 8 bases, with 12 bases between the two germline ends. The CDR3 length is 14 residues. From germline, CDR1 is MNHEY and CDR2 SMNVEV (reference sequence). The CDR3 bases are TGTGCCAGCAGTTTAAGTATTGCGGGGGAAAAACTGTTTTTT. Its translation is CASSLSIAGEKLFF.

CDR3 bases: TGTGCCAGCAGCTTAAACGTCGCGCGGGAGGGGACCTACGAGCAGTACTTC. Translating it yields CASSLNVAREGTYEQYF. This chain links TRBV7-8 with TRBJ2-7, with 9 bases aligning to TRBD2. The CDR3 is made up of 17 amino acids. V was pared by 2 bases and J by 2 bases, with 10 bases of the junction left unmatched. Germline V gene sequence: CDR1 SGHVS, CDR2 FQNEAQ.

J is TRBJ2-7 and V is TRBV10-3, with TRBD2 matching 9 bases. The CDR3 length is 14 residues. After removal of 10 bases from V and 2 bases from J, the junction contained 9 bases not matched to a gene. Germline values: CDR1 ENHRY, CDR2 SYGVKD. The CDR3 spells CATVRTSVTYEQYF. The CDR3 region has the DNA TGTGCCACCGTCCGGACTAGCGTAACCTACGAGCAGTACTTC.

This clone was recorded only once. The chain combines TRBV5-1 with TRBJ2-1; 9 nucleotides line up with TRBD1. This CDR3 region has 14 residues. V lost 4 bases, J lost 12 bases, and 11 bases stayed unmatched. CDR1 is SGHRS, CDR2 YFSETQ, per germline. This CDR3 is CASSPGQGGLGQFF. In DNA, the CDR3 is TGCGCCAGCAGCCCGGGACAGGGTGGGCTCGGGCAGTTCTTC.

V and J are TRBV19 and TRBJ2-7; 9 positions agree with TRBD1. This CDR3 has 14 residues. After removal of 4 bases from V and 1 base from J, the junction contained 2 bases not matched to a gene. Per germline, CDR1 LNHDA and CDR2 SQIVND (reference sequence). CDR3 amino acids: CASSKGTGSYEQYF. CDR3 DNA: TGTGCCAGTAGTAAGGGGACAGGGTCCTACGAGCAGTACTTC. Based on the CDR3 plus reference TRBV19 and TRBJ2-7, the full variable domain is DGGITQSPKYLFRKEGQNVTLSCEQNLNHDAMYWYRQDPGQGLRLIYYSQIVNDFQKGDIAEGYSVSREKKESFPLTVTSAQKNPTAFYLCASSKGTGSYEQYFGPGTRLTVT.

The V and J genes are TRBV9 and TRBJ2-5; D remains ambiguous. Trimming shortened V by 0 bases and J by 2 bases, and 14 bases separated the two germline ends. Per germline, CDR1 SGDLS and CDR2 YYNGEE. The CDR3 runs 16 residues. The CDR3 sequence: CASSVGPLGGQETQYF. Here the CDR3 DNA reads TGTGCCAGCAGCGTAGGACCCCTTGGCGGACAAGAGACCCAGTACTTC.